The 27 T cell receptor beta chains presented below share a single source sample, sequenced in a study of cytomegalovirus exposure and HLA in healthy donors. The primer mix had 60 Vbeta and 13 Jbeta primers. The assay was immunoSEQ multiplex PCR, and TCRdb's table has in-frame clones only and misses some. The sample includes 150,000 to 200,000 clones, roughly 76% of them seen just once. Sequencing was done on a sample of PBMCs. Source of these receptors: a woman aged 18-29 years in good health and CMV-seropositive.

The chain carries TRBV7-9 and TRBJ1-1; D possibly corresponds to TRBD1 (6 bases). Trimming shortened V by 5 bases and J by 1 base, and 8 bases separated the two germline ends. CDR3 size: 13 residues. Germline-derived CDR1 and CDR2 are SEHNR and FQNEAQ (reference sequence). CDR3 nucleotide sequence: TGTGCCAGCAGCGTGACAGGGAACACTGAAGCTTTCTTT. Translation gives CASSVTGNTEAFF.

This clone was seen only a few times. The chain joins TRBV5-1 to TRBJ2-7; D ambiguous. CDR3 length equals 16 residues. V dropped 0 bases and J dropped 2 bases, with 15 bases sitting between them. In germline, CDR1 is SGHRS, CDR2 YFSETQ. CDR3 amino acids: CASSLAASEVPYEQYF. Here the CDR3 DNA reads TGCGCCAGCAGCTTGGCCGCCTCTGAGGTCCCCTACGAGCAGTACTTC.

The rearrangement links TRBV27 to TRBJ2-3; D gene uncertain. CDR3 length: 12 amino acids. Germline CDR1 reads MNHEY; CDR2 reads SMNVEV (reference sequence). Trimming took 5 bases from V and 6 from J, leaving 9 bases between them. The CDR3 DNA is TGTGCCAGCAGTGTCATCGGGGATACGCAGTATTTT. It yields the protein CASSVIGDTQYF.

This clone was counted a few times. The chain recombines TRBV10-2 with TRBJ1-5; no reliable D call. This CDR3 region has 14 residues. Germline assignment: CDR1 WSHSY and CDR2 SAAADI. V was pared by 3 bases and J by 4 bases, with 10 bases between. The CDR3 coding sequence is TGCGCCAGCAGTGAAAATCCGCGTAATCAGCCCCAGCATTTT. Translating it yields CASSENPRNQPQHF.

The chain carries TRBV7-2 and TRBJ2-7, with 10 nucleotides matching TRBD2. In germline, CDR1 is SGHTA, CDR2 FQGNSA. The CDR3 is 17 residues long. V lost 5 bases, J lost 3 bases, and 13 bases stayed unmatched. The CDR3 spells CASSTSRTGLANYEQYF. CDR3 nucleotide sequence: TGTGCCAGCAGCACTAGCCGGACGGGACTAGCGAACTACGAGCAGTACTTC.

This clone was detected ten times or more. In the same sample, other DNA sequences code for this CDR3. The chain employs TRBV5-8 and TRBJ1-6; 7 bases match TRBD1. V lost 0 bases to trimming and J lost 6 bases; unmatched junction nucleotides: 3. CDR1 SGHTS and CDR2 YDEGEE come from the germline V gene. The CDR3 loop spans 15 amino acids. CDR3 in DNA: TGTGCCAGCAGCTTGGGACAGGGCGGTAATTCACCCCTCCACTTT. Its translation is CASSLGQGGNSPLHF.

About this clone itself: Mismatch with germline at one junction end may stem from a read error. Other DNA sequences of this sample code for an identical CDR3. This chain connects TRBV11-1 to TRBJ2-7, with 10 bases fitting TRBD1. The germline V gene has CDR1 SGHAT and CDR2 FQDESV (reference sequence). This CDR3 has 15 amino acids. The CDR3 DNA is TGTGCTAGCAGCTTTAGGACAGGGGGCTCCTACGAGCAGTACTTC. Its translation is CASSFRTGGSYEQYF.

This chain connects TRBV11-2 to TRBJ1-4; the match to TRBD1 covers 7 bases. In germline, CDR1 is SGHAT, CDR2 FQNNGV. CDR3 length: 15 residues. V was pared by 0 bases and J by 4 bases, with 2 bases of the junction left unmatched. CDR3 in DNA: TGTGCCAGCAGCTTAGAGGACAGGTTTAATGAAAAACTGTTTTTT. It translates to CASSLEDRFNEKLFF.

The gene calls are TRBV15 and TRBJ2-7; D perhaps matches TRBD1 (5 bases). Germline CDR1 is LNHNV and CDR2 is YYDKDF (reference sequence). The CDR3 sequence is 14 residues long. V lost 0 bases to trimming and J lost 3 bases, with 9 bases between them. The CDR3 is CATSRDREVYEQYF. The CDR3 nucleotides are TGTGCCACCAGCAGAGACAGGGAAGTCTACGAGCAGTACTTC.

This sequence joins TRBV2 and TRBJ2-7; 8 nucleotides agree with TRBD1. V trimming: 3 bases; J trimming: 2 bases; junction bases outside the gene matches: 6. This CDR3 comprises 15 residues. Germline CDR1 is SNHLY and CDR2 is FYNNEI. CDR3 nucleotides: TGTGCCAGCAGTGAGCCGACAGGGGCCACCTACGAGCAGTACTTC. The encoded protein is CASSEPTGATYEQYF.

The chain links TRBV6-4 to TRBJ2-7, with TRBD2 matching 9 bases. After removal of 9 bases from V and 2 bases from J, the junction contained 5 bases not matched to a gene. Germline V gene sequence: CDR1 MRHNA, CDR2 SNTAGT. The CDR3 is 13 residues long. CDR3 loop: CARGTSWAYEQYF. The CDR3, as DNA: TGTGCCAGAGGGACTAGCTGGGCCTACGAGCAGTACTTC.

The rearrangement uses TRBV6-5 and TRBJ1-2, with D tentatively TRBD1 (5 bases). CDR1 is MNHEY and CDR2 is SVGAGI in the germline V gene. V was clipped by 10 bases and J by 4 bases, with 13 bases between them. CDR3 length: 12 residues. The CDR3 reads CATRRVVYGYTF. The CDR3, as DNA: TGTGCCACCCGCAGGGTTGTCTATGGCTACACCTTC.

This rearrangement joins TRBV7-8 to TRBJ1-2; 10 bases line up with TRBD1. After removal of 4 bases from V and 3 bases from J, the junction contained 5 bases not matched to a gene. This CDR3 is built from 15 residues. The germline V gene encodes CDR1 SGHVS and CDR2 FQNEAQ. Written as DNA, the CDR3 is TGTGCCAGCAGCTCCCGACAGGGGGCTGACTATGGCTACACCTTC. The encoded protein is CASSSRQGADYGYTF.

Turning to this clone: One junction end does not reproduce the germline sequence, and a read error may be involved. The J gene is TRBJ2-1, the V gene TRBV6-6, with 9 bases aligning to TRBD1. The germline V gene encodes CDR1 MNHNY and CDR2 SVGAGI (reference sequence). This CDR3 comprises 13 residues. In DNA form, the CDR3 reads TGTGCCAGCAGTTACCGAAACCGGGACAGGGAAATCTTC. This gives the protein CASSYRNRDREIF.

The rearrangement links TRBV11-2 to TRBJ2-7; D perhaps matches TRBD1 (6 bases). The CDR3 totals 15 residues. Germline values: CDR1 SGHAT, CDR2 FQNNGV. V lost 6 bases to trimming and J lost 3 bases, with 18 bases between them. CDR3 protein: CASRPTGKWDYEQYF. In nucleotides, the CDR3 is TGTGCCAGCAGACCAACAGGGAAGTGGGACTACGAGCAGTACTTC.

The chain carries TRBV5-6 and TRBJ2-5; 10 bases fit TRBD2. The J call may be incorrect, as the DNA end agrees better with TRBJ2-7. Germline assignment: CDR1 SGHDT and CDR2 YYEEEE. The CDR3 spans 16 residues. The chain's CDR3 is CASSLGGTSATYEQYF. Here the CDR3 DNA reads TGTGCCAGCAGCTTGGGAGGGACTAGCGCGACCTACGAGCAGTACTTC.

This sequence joins TRBV27 and TRBJ2-3, with 8 bases fitting TRBD2. Trimming removed 9 bases from V and 2 bases from J; junction bases left unmatched: 7. The CDR3 totals 14 residues. Per the germline V gene, CDR1 is MNHEY and CDR2 is SMNVEV (reference sequence). CDR3 protein: CASWRTSFTDTQYF. CDR3 in DNA: TGTGCCAGTTGGCGGACTAGCTTCACAGATACGCAGTATTTT.

The chain couples TRBV27 to TRBJ2-5, with D uncertain. The J call may be mistaken, given a closer DNA end match to TRBJ2-7. CDR3 length: 13 amino acids. Looked up from germline, CDR1 is MNHEY and CDR2 is SMNVEV (reference sequence). The CDR3 loop is CASSFLRSYEQYF. The CDR3 bases are TGTGCCAGCAGTTTTTTGAGATCCTACGAGCAGTACTTC.

This clone has just one count. The J gene is TRBJ2-1, the V gene TRBV9; TRBD1 is a possible D gene (5 bases). This CDR3 has 15 amino acids. Germline V gene lookup returns CDR1 SGDLS and CDR2 YYNGEE. V lost 0 bases and J lost 9, with 16 bases in between. The CDR3 bases are TGTGCCAGCAGCGTAGTCCAGGGCACGGTAGGTGAGCAGTTCTTC. It encodes CASSVVQGTVGEQFF.

The chain links TRBV11-1 to TRBJ2-1, with 9 bases lining up with TRBD2. The germline gives CDR1 SGHAT, CDR2 FQDESV (reference sequence). This CDR3 contains 15 residues. Trimming took 8 bases from V and 5 from J; bases not matched to a gene: 10. Here the CDR3 reads CASYRSGGPDNEQFF. The CDR3, as DNA: TGTGCCAGCTATAGAAGCGGGGGGCCCGACAATGAGCAGTTCTTC.

The chain combines TRBV5-1 with TRBJ2-5; D ambiguous. Deletions cut 2 bases from V and 3 bases from J, with 8 bases between. The germline CDR1 and CDR2 sequences are SGHRS and YFSETQ. The CDR3 has 13 amino acids. The chain's CDR3 is CASSFQVEETQYF. CDR3 bases: TGCGCCAGCAGCTTCCAGGTAGAAGAGACCCAGTACTTC.

Turning to this clone: This sample also contains other DNA sequences that code for the same CDR3. The CDR3 sequence is CARCCGSKYQPQHF. As DNA, the CDR3 is TGTGCCAGGTGCTGCGGGTCCAAGTATCAGCCCCAGCATTTT. The J gene is TRBJ1-5, the V gene TRBV27, with unresolved D. V lost 9 bases and J lost 5, with 17 bases in between. CDR3 length equals 14 residues. Looked up from germline, CDR1 is MNHEY and CDR2 is SMNVEV (reference sequence).

The V call is TRBV27, the J call TRBJ2-1, with 11 bases matching TRBD2. Per germline, CDR1 MNHEY and CDR2 SMNVEV (reference sequence). J lost 4 bases, V lost 2 bases, and 13 bases had no gene match. The CDR3 contains 19 residues. The CDR3 loop reads CASSLIAGGPEGRYNEQFF. In nucleotides, the CDR3 is TGTGCCAGCAGTTTAATAGCGGGGGGGCCCGAAGGAAGATACAATGAGCAGTTCTTC.

The CDR3 DNA follows: TGTGCCAGTAGTACCGGGACAGGGTTGGGTGAGCAGTTCTTC. This encodes CASSTGTGLGEQFF. The chain carries TRBV19 and TRBJ2-1; 9 bases match TRBD1. Trimming took 4 bases from V and 9 from J; bases not matched to a gene: 7. The germline V gene encodes CDR1 LNHDA and CDR2 SQIVND (reference sequence). The CDR3 length is 14 residues.

V gene TRBV2 combines with J gene TRBJ1-2; perhaps TRBD1 as D (6 bases). The CDR3 runs 14 residues. The V gene's germline CDR1 is SNHLY and CDR2 FYNNEI. Trimming left V 4 bases short and J 4 bases short, with 13 bases between. This CDR3 reads CASSGAQGIYGYTF. The CDR3 DNA is TGTGCCAGCAGTGGGGCCCAGGGGATCTATGGCTACACCTTC.

The chain uses TRBV5-1 and TRBJ2-2; 7 nucleotides agree with TRBD1. Losses at the gene ends were 4 bases for V and 3 bases for J; bases not matched to a gene: 18. This CDR3 region has 19 residues. The germline CDR1 and CDR2 sequences are SGHRS and YFSETQ. CDR3 coding DNA: TGCGCCAGCAGCCATCAACAGGGGCCCTACCGTGGTTACACCGGGGAGCTGTTTTTT. It is translated as CASSHQQGPYRGYTGELFF.

V gene TRBV7-8 combines with J gene TRBJ1-1, with D maybe TRBD1 (6 bases). The CDR3 spans 14 residues. Germline assignment: CDR1 SGHVS and CDR2 FQNEAQ. V lost 5 bases to trimming and J lost 1 base, with 11 bases between them. CDR3 residues: CASSMGHKNTEAFF. CDR3 DNA: TGTGCCAGCAGCATGGGACACAAGAACACTGAAGCTTTCTTT.